This TCR beta chain was observed in a study of cytomegalovirus exposure and HLA in healthy donors. Points from the study as a whole: Segments of the TCR beta V type were, in most cases, productive about 87% or about 30% of the time in an earlier analysis. Generally TCR sequences proved uncommon, though certain public TCRs appeared in numerous donors. The availability of immune exposure information extended only to CMV serostatus. The listing of roughly 160 TCR beta chains classed them as cytomegalovirus-associated.

This clone was seen a handful of times. What it binds is unknown. Primers for the PCR totalled 60 Vbeta and 13 Jbeta. TCRdb's copy holds only in-frame clones and misses some; the assay was immunoSEQ multiplex PCR. The sample has around 120,000 clones, 55% to 75% seen once. Sequencing input: PBMCs. This TCR came from a man under 40 in good health and CMV-seropositive.

The CDR3 region has the DNA TGCAGCGTTGCGTCAGGGGACGGGTTCCAGCATTTT. As protein: CSVASGDGFQHF. This chain joins TRBV29-1 and TRBJ1-5; a possible D gene is TRBD1 (6 bases). The germline V gene has CDR1 SQVTM and CDR2 ANQGSEA. The CDR3 is 12 amino acids. V was cut by 4 bases and J by 12 bases, with 16 bases left in between.